Only a few counts were recorded for the clone carrying this T cell receptor (beta chain). What it binds is unknown. The CDR3 is 22 residues long. Germline CDR1 reads SGHAT; CDR2 reads FQNNGV. V lost 4 bases to trimming and J lost 1 base; unmatched junction nucleotides: 23. This sample was taken from a study of post-analysis software for immune sequencing data. About the research overall: Included among the disease courses, which were recorded for the cohort, were relapsing-remitting, secondary progressive and progressive-relapsing multiple sclerosis.

Study findings and constraints: Elevated frequency relative to controls characterized 4 or 5 TRBV segments in patients, TRBV5-6, TRBV5-1 and TRBV20-1 among them. Controls showed significantly higher normalized Chao1 diversity than did multiple sclerosis patients.

The library was made from cDNA and included unique molecular identifiers. Starting from approximately 0.95 to 9.8 million T cells, the study yielded 460,000 or so cDNA molecules. TCRdb ran MiXCR on the PCR reads and lists one entry per CDR3 protein. Of hundreds of thousands of distinct CDR3 sequences listed, roughly 45% are singletons. The V and J genes are TRBV11-2 and TRBJ2-1, with 9 bases fitting TRBD2. The sequencing input was blood. The TCR comes from a girl aged 10-17 years with multiple sclerosis. CDR3 in amino acids: CASSSPRRAGGPHLGSYNEQFF. The CDR3 bases are TGTGCCAGCAGCTCACCCAGGAGGGCGGGAGGGCCCCATCTAGGGTCCTACAATGAGCAGTTCTTC.